This T cell receptor beta chain originates from a study of T-cell reconstitution after alpha-beta-depleted transplantation in children. Molecular barcoding with unique molecular identifiers was used for the TCRbeta library. TCRdb ran MiXCR on the PCR reads and lists one entry per CDR3 protein. Here the sample spans 81,000 or so distinct CDR3 sequences, roughly a sixth being singletons. The origin of this receptor is a male patient between 2 and 15 years old who had a stem cell transplant for acute lymphoblastic leukemia, so the T cells may come from the graft donor. The material sequenced was PBMCs, mostly from graft donor cells, taken 180 days after TCRalphabeta/CD19-depleted stem cell transplant.

The CDR3 loop is CAWSVWAPPTQYF. The CDR3 region has the DNA TGTGCCTGGAGTGTTTGGGCCCCGCCAACGCAGTATTTT. The chain is built from TRBV30 and TRBJ2-3; D call uncertain. The CDR3 sequence is 13 residues long. Germline V gene lookup returns CDR1 GTSNPN and CDR2 SVGIG (reference sequence). V was shortened by 0 bases and J by 9 bases, with 13 bases between the two germline ends.